This T cell receptor (beta chain) emerged from a study of cytomegalovirus exposure and HLA in healthy donors. Turning to the study itself: Early on, a data release was issued that held 85 million to 95 million unique TCRs from HLA-typed donors. Findings of the study overall: Further analysis was carried out later, and it showed several of the most significant clusters appearing linked to common viral pathogens.

Germline CDR1 and CDR2: SGHDT and YYEEEE. After removal of 0 bases from V and 2 bases from J, the junction contained 6 bases not matched to a gene. The CDR3 spans 17 residues. The PCR had 60 Vbeta and 13 Jbeta primers. The assay was immunoSEQ multiplex PCR, and TCRdb's table has in-frame clones only and misses some. The repertoire consists of 85,000 to 100,000 clones, with about four fifths occurring once and the leading ten covering under 4.5%. In the case of this clone: No antigen is known for it.

The receptor comes from a female donor in good health and CMV-seropositive. The chain carries TRBV5-6 and TRBJ2-1, with 9 bases identical to TRBD2. The sequenced sample was PBMCs. CDR3 region: CASSLAPSGATYNEQFF. The CDR3 coding sequence is TGTGCCAGCAGCTTGGCCCCTAGCGGGGCAACCTACAATGAGCAGTTCTTC.